This T cell receptor beta chain appears in the sequencing data of a study of early T cells in non-severe SARS-CoV-2 infection (dated by TCRdb to the early 2020s). For the wider study: Because TCR sequencing was done on bulk RNA from unsorted whole blood, the alpha and beta chains could not be paired.

The study at large found these results: Matching against VDJdb was skewed toward anti-spike CD8 responses, likely underestimated virus-specific expansions, and missed private and CD4 specificities.

Libraries were constructed by 5' RACE. These reads were obtained on a NextSeq 500. Unique molecular identifiers were attached to individual cDNA molecules in the TCR library protocol so that sequencing error and PCR bias could be corrected. Both TCR alpha and beta chains were sequenced, and tight co-correlation was observed between alpha and beta sequence abundances in each sample. Regarding the original processing steps: Decombinator V4 was used to annotate the V gene, J gene and CDR3 of the TCR sequences. Expanded TCRs were defined as changing significantly between any two time points under a Poisson model with p below 0.0001. Abundances of TCRs were expressed as counts per million after normalisation to the total number of TCRs sequenced in each sample. VDJdb, accessed 1 November 2021, was searched for CMV, EBV and SARS-CoV-2 annotated TCRs, excluding TCRs annotated for multiple antigens. The raw public data were reprocessed by TCRdb itself: fastp quality trimming at Q25, MiXCR clonotype calling, in-frame beta chains only. Rows with a matching CDR3 protein are joined into one entry that keeps the most common DNA and genes. TCRdb's processing, not the authors' own work, is the source of the V and J calls. The sample data list 53,000 or so distinct CDR3 sequences, and around 10% of these were observed just once. Roughly 8% of the sample is taken by the ten largest.

Set within a cohort of healthcare workers in London, UK, this nested case-control study involved weekly PCR testing of nasopharyngeal swabs along with blood sampling. Healthcare workers were recruited during the week of the UK lockdown, between 23 and 31 March 2020, and followed weekly for up to roughly 16 weeks. A note on this clonotype: What antigen it recognizes has not been identified. Base qualities are not at hand, and no much larger clone is one base apart.

The TCR was taken from an adult who was a healthcare worker with PCR-confirmed SARS-CoV-2 infection or an uninfected control (not recorded which). Sequencing was done on a sample of whole blood.

The CDR3: CSVVVYRGPSYGYTF. The DNA reads TGCAGCGTTGTGGTTTATAGGGGGCCATCCTATGGCTACACCTTC. The sequence joins TRBV29-1 to TRBJ1-2; a stretch of 7 junction bases matches TRBD1. Relative to germline, V is missing 4 bases and J is missing 4 bases, with 12 bases of the junction outside any gene match. From the cysteine through the phenylalanine, the CDR3 covers 15 amino acids. Solely the CDR3 DNA is kept, with 45 bases framed from the first base. The germline V gene supplies CDR1 SQVTM and CDR2 ANQGSEA.